This T cell receptor beta chain stems from a study of T-cell reconstitution after alpha-beta-depleted transplantation in children. Germline lookup yields CDR1 SGHTA and CDR2 FQGNSA. This CDR3 spans 12 amino acids. Trimming removed 5 bases at V and 9 bases at J, with 8 bases between. Comment on this clonotype: The antigen remains unidentified.

Study outcomes and limitations: Expanded graft clones, several hundred of them, were reportedly the source of alpha-beta T cells about two months after transplant.

As it was prepared, the TCRbeta library received unique molecular identifiers. TCRdb ran MiXCR on the PCR reads and lists one entry per CDR3 protein. The data contain some 140,000 distinct CDR3 sequences, roughly 10% of them singletons. The V gene is TRBV7-2, the J gene TRBJ1-6; D unclear. Sequenced here: PBMCs, mostly from graft donor cells, sampled 180 days after TCRalphabeta/CD19-depleted stem cell transplant. The receptor was isolated from a girl under three years old who had a stem cell transplant for combined immunodeficiency, so the T cells may come from the graft donor. CDR3 region: CASSLNLSPLHF. CDR3 nucleotides: TGTGCCAGCAGCCTTAATCTTTCACCCCTCCACTTT.